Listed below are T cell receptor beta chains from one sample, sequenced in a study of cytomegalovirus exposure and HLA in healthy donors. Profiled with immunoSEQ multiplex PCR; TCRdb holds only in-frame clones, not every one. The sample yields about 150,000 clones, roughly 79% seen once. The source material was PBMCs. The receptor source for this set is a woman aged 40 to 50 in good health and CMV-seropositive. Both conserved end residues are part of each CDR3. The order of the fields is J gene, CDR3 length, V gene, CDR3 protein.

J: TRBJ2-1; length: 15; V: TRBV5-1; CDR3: CASSSGLARYNEQFF
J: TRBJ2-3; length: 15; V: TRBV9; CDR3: CASSVDSASTDTQYF
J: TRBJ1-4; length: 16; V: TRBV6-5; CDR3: CASSYSTEAANEKLFF
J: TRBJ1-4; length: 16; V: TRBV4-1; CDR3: CASSQVPGQINEKLFF
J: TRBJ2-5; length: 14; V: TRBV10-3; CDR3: CAISESSGWETQYF
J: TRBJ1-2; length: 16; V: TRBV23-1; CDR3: CASSQMGQGGGYGYTF
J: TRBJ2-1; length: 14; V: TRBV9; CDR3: CASSPGQDYNEQFF
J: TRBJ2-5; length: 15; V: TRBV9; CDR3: CASSRRASGGETQYF
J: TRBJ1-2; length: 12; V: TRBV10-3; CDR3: CAISDRDYGYTF
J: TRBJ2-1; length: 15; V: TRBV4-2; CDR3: CASSQAWTDYNEQFF
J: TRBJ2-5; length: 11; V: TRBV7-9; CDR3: CASSPGKTQYF
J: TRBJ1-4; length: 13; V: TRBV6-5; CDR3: CASATGGGEKLFF
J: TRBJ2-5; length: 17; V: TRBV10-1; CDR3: CASSEKQGSGQQETQYF
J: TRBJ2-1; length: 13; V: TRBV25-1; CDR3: CASSDPPFNEQFF
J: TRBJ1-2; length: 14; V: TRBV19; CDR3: CASLPLTGTYGYTF
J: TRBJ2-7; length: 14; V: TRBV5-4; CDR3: CASSFGAGGLEQYF
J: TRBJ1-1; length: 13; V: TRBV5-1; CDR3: CASSLAENTEAFF
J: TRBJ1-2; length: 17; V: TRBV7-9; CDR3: CASSLISTVDIGYGYTF
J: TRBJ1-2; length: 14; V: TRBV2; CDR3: CASSGAGKNYGYTF
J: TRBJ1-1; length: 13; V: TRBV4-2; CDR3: CASSQDGGTEAFF
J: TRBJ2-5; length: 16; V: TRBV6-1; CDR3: CASSETGWDGRETQYF
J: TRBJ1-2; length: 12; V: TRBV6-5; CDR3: CASSYRGGGYTF
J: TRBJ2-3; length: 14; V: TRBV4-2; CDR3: CASSQDGRADTQYF
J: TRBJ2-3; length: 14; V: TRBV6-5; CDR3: CASSSTSATDTQYF
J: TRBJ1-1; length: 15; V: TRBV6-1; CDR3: CASRDQDRVNTEAFF
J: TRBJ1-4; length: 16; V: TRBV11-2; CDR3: CASSAGAGQGSEKLFF
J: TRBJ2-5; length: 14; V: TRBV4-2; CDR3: CASSQGGGLETQYF
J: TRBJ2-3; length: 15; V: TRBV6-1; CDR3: CASSASGGRTDTQYF
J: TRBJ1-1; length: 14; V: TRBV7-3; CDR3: CASSPGGVNTEAFF
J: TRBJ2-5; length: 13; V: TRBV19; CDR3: CASRGSGEETQYF
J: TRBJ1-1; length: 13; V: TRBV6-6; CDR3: CASSYAGNTEAFF
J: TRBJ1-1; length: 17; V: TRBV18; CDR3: CASSPGSRDRAGTEAFF